These T cell receptor beta chains were read from a single sample in a study of cytomegalovirus exposure and HLA in healthy donors. The protocol was immunoSEQ multiplex PCR, while the TCRdb copy is restricted to in-frame clones and leaves out a portion. The table includes about 110,000 clones, roughly 80% detected once. Sequenced input: PBMCs. These receptors came from a woman aged 45-60 years in good health and CMV-seropositive. CDR3s include the opening cysteine and the closing phenylalanine or tryptophan. The order of the fields is V gene, D gene, J gene, CDR3 length, clone size, CDR3 protein, CDR3 DNA. A D gene is named only where the DNA matches it firmly. Expanded clones get a size class; other rows say once, few or many, or leave the size out.

v_call: TRBV7-6
d_call: TRBD1
j_call: TRBJ2-1
cdr3_length: 12
clone_size: -
cdr3_aa: CASSYGQGGQFF
cdr3_nt: TGTGCCAGCAGCTACGGACAGGGCGGGCAGTTCTTC

v_call: TRBV5-4
d_call: TRBD1
j_call: TRBJ2-3
cdr3_length: 15
clone_size: -
cdr3_aa: CASSTGGPQRDTQYF
cdr3_nt: TGTGCCAGCAGCACAGGGGGGCCGCAGCGGGATACGCAGTATTTT

v_call: TRBV5-1
d_call: -
j_call: TRBJ1-2
cdr3_length: 14
clone_size: -
cdr3_aa: CASSLAQSSNGYTF
cdr3_nt: TGCGCCAGCAGCTTGGCACAGTCATCTAATGGCTACACCTTC

v_call: TRBV11-2
d_call: TRBD2
j_call: TRBJ2-2
cdr3_length: 17
clone_size: -
cdr3_aa: CASSLAGGRIYTGELFF
cdr3_nt: TGTGCCAGCAGCTTAGCGGGGGGGAGGATTTACACCGGGGAGCTGTTTTTT

v_call: TRBV7-9
d_call: -
j_call: TRBJ2-1
cdr3_length: 12
clone_size: -
cdr3_aa: CASSLGQNEQFF
cdr3_nt: TGTGCCAGCAGCTTAGGGCAGAATGAGCAGTTCTTC

v_call: TRBV18
d_call: -
j_call: TRBJ2-7
cdr3_length: 12
clone_size: -
cdr3_aa: CASRDAVGEQYF
cdr3_nt: TGTGCCAGCCGAGACGCGGTGGGCGAGCAGTACTTC

v_call: TRBV9
d_call: -
j_call: TRBJ2-7
cdr3_length: 17
clone_size: -
cdr3_aa: CASSVGPDGGLSYEQYF
cdr3_nt: TGTGCCAGCAGCGTAGGGCCGGATGGGGGCTTATCCTACGAGCAGTACTTC

v_call: TRBV28
d_call: -
j_call: TRBJ1-3
cdr3_length: 13
clone_size: -
cdr3_aa: CASSSSGGNTIYF
cdr3_nt: TGTGCCAGCAGTTCCTCCGGTGGAAACACCATATATTTT

v_call: TRBV5-6
d_call: -
j_call: TRBJ2-6
cdr3_length: 15
clone_size: few
cdr3_aa: CASSTQGGGANVLTF
cdr3_nt: TGTGCCAGCAGCACCCAGGGTGGCGGGGCCAACGTCCTGACTTTC

v_call: TRBV7-2
d_call: TRBD2
j_call: TRBJ2-3
cdr3_length: 16
clone_size: -
cdr3_aa: CASSPPTSGAPDTQYF
cdr3_nt: TGTGCCAGCAGCCCTCCGACTAGCGGGGCCCCAGATACGCAGTATTTT

v_call: TRBV5-6
d_call: TRBD1
j_call: TRBJ2-7
cdr3_length: 16
clone_size: -
cdr3_aa: CASSSRTGRTYYEQYF
cdr3_nt: TGTGCCAGCAGCTCCCGGACAGGCCGGACCTACTACGAGCAGTACTTC

v_call: TRBV19
d_call: TRBD2
j_call: TRBJ2-2
cdr3_length: 15
clone_size: -
cdr3_aa: CASRVAGTNTGELFF
cdr3_nt: TGTGCCAGTAGAGTAGCGGGTACGAACACCGGGGAGCTGTTTTTT

v_call: TRBV7-3
d_call: TRBD2
j_call: TRBJ2-5
cdr3_length: 13
clone_size: -
cdr3_aa: CASSLLAGAEQYF
cdr3_nt: TGTGCCAGCAGCCTACTAGCGGGAGCGGAACAGTACTTC

v_call: TRBV6-5
d_call: -
j_call: TRBJ2-7
cdr3_length: 12
clone_size: -
cdr3_aa: CASGYRVGEQYF
cdr3_nt: TGTGCCAGCGGGTACAGGGTTGGCGAGCAGTACTTC

v_call: TRBV5-6
d_call: -
j_call: TRBJ1-4
cdr3_length: 14
clone_size: -
cdr3_aa: CASSLRQGKGKLFF
cdr3_nt: TGTGCCAGCAGCTTGCGCCAGGGGAAAGGAAAACTGTTTTTT

v_call: TRBV7-2
d_call: -
j_call: TRBJ2-7
cdr3_length: 12
clone_size: few
cdr3_aa: CASSLPRGEQYF
cdr3_nt: TGTGCCAGCAGCTTACCCCGGGGGGAGCAGTACTTC

v_call: TRBV19
d_call: TRBD2
j_call: TRBJ2-7
cdr3_length: 15
clone_size: few
cdr3_aa: CASSILAGVTYEQYF
cdr3_nt: TGTGCCAGTAGTATCCTAGCGGGAGTTACCTACGAGCAGTACTTC

v_call: TRBV5-4
d_call: TRBD1
j_call: TRBJ1-3
cdr3_length: 13
clone_size: -
cdr3_aa: CASSLDRGDTIYF
cdr3_nt: TGTGCCAGCAGCTTGGACAGGGGAGACACCATATATTTT

v_call: TRBV5-4
d_call: -
j_call: TRBJ1-2
cdr3_length: 14
clone_size: once
cdr3_aa: CASSSPGSYEGYTF
cdr3_nt: TGTGCCAGCAGCAGTCCGGGATCCTACGAGGGCTACACCTTC

v_call: TRBV7-9
d_call: -
j_call: TRBJ2-3
cdr3_length: 14
clone_size: -
cdr3_aa: CASSPLGGRDTQYF
cdr3_nt: TGTGCCAGCAGCCCCCTCGGAGGGAGAGATACGCAGTATTTT

v_call: TRBV11-1
d_call: TRBD1
j_call: TRBJ2-7
cdr3_length: 15
clone_size: few
cdr3_aa: CASSRRTGFAYEQYF
cdr3_nt: TGTGCCAGCAGCCGACGGACAGGGTTCGCCTACGAGCAGTACTTC

v_call: TRBV7-6
d_call: TRBD1
j_call: TRBJ1-2
cdr3_length: 16
clone_size: -
cdr3_aa: CASSFTTGQPNYGYTF
cdr3_nt: TGTGCCAGCAGCTTCACGACAGGGCAACCTAACTATGGCTACACCTTC

v_call: TRBV7-5
d_call: -
j_call: TRBJ1-1
cdr3_length: 15
clone_size: once
cdr3_aa: CVRSLALLANTEAFF
cdr3_nt: TGTGTCAGAAGCTTAGCGCTTTTGGCGAACACTGAAGCTTTCTTT

v_call: TRBV5-1
d_call: -
j_call: TRBJ2-3
cdr3_length: 14
clone_size: -
cdr3_aa: CASSVDTSTDTQYF
cdr3_nt: TGCGCCAGCAGCGTAGACACAAGCACAGATACGCAGTATTTT

v_call: TRBV5-8
d_call: -
j_call: TRBJ2-5
cdr3_length: 13
clone_size: -
cdr3_aa: CASSDGQRETQYF
cdr3_nt: TGTGCCAGCAGCGACGGACAAAGGGAGACCCAGTACTTC

v_call: TRBV5-1
d_call: TRBD1
j_call: TRBJ2-3
cdr3_length: 15
clone_size: -
cdr3_aa: CASSSRTGEEDTQYF
cdr3_nt: TGCGCCAGCAGTTCTCGGACAGGGGAAGAAGATACGCAGTATTTT

v_call: TRBV7-2
d_call: -
j_call: TRBJ2-7
cdr3_length: 12
clone_size: -
cdr3_aa: CASRGHHYEQYF
cdr3_nt: TGTGCCAGCAGAGGACACCACTACGAGCAGTACTTC

v_call: TRBV5-6
d_call: -
j_call: TRBJ2-3
cdr3_length: 13
clone_size: once
cdr3_aa: CASSRVRTDTQYF
cdr3_nt: TGTGCCAGCAGCCGCGTACGCACAGATACGCAGTATTTT

v_call: TRBV7-2
d_call: TRBD2
j_call: TRBJ2-7
cdr3_length: 15
clone_size: -
cdr3_aa: CASSRRGGGAYEQYF
cdr3_nt: TGTGCCAGCTCACGGAGGGGCGGGGGGGCCTACGAGCAGTACTTC

v_call: TRBV9
d_call: TRBD2
j_call: TRBJ2-7
cdr3_length: 15
clone_size: -
cdr3_aa: CASSVGGTISYEQYF
cdr3_nt: TGTGCCAGCAGCGTAGGGGGGACTATATCCTACGAGCAGTACTTC

v_call: TRBV6-1
d_call: TRBD2
j_call: TRBJ2-7
cdr3_length: 14
clone_size: -
cdr3_aa: CASRPAGDSYEQYF
cdr3_nt: TGTGCCAGCAGGCCAGCGGGAGATTCCTACGAGCAGTACTTC

v_call: TRBV27
d_call: -
j_call: TRBJ1-6
cdr3_length: 15
clone_size: -
cdr3_aa: CASSFEGVWNSPLHF
cdr3_nt: TGTGCCAGCAGTTTTGAGGGGGTATGGAATTCACCCCTCCACTTT

v_call: TRBV2
d_call: -
j_call: TRBJ2-7
cdr3_length: 13
clone_size: -
cdr3_aa: CASSEQGYYEQYF
cdr3_nt: TGTGCCAGCAGTGAACAGGGGTACTACGAGCAGTACTTC

v_call: TRBV9
d_call: -
j_call: TRBJ1-1
cdr3_length: 13
clone_size: once
cdr3_aa: CASSDRMNTEAFF
cdr3_nt: TGTGCCAGCAGTGACAGAATGAACACTGAAGCTTTCTTT

v_call: TRBV6-1
d_call: TRBD1
j_call: TRBJ1-3
cdr3_length: 13
clone_size: -
cdr3_aa: CASRGTVGNTIYF
cdr3_nt: TGTGCCAGCAGAGGGACAGTGGGAAACACCATATATTTT

v_call: TRBV6-5
d_call: -
j_call: TRBJ2-5
cdr3_length: 12
clone_size: -
cdr3_aa: CASIDAGETQYF
cdr3_nt: TGTGCCAGCATTGACGCGGGAGAGACCCAGTACTTC

v_call: TRBV6-5
d_call: TRBD2
j_call: TRBJ2-3
cdr3_length: 15
clone_size: -
cdr3_aa: CASSYLGLGADTQYF
cdr3_nt: TGTGCCAGCAGTTACTTGGGACTAGGCGCAGATACGCAGTATTTT

v_call: TRBV7-3
d_call: TRBD2
j_call: TRBJ2-1
cdr3_length: 14
clone_size: -
cdr3_aa: CASSFRTSLDEQFF
cdr3_nt: TGTGCCAGCAGCTTCAGGACTAGCCTGGATGAGCAGTTCTTC

v_call: TRBV2
d_call: -
j_call: TRBJ1-2
cdr3_length: 13
clone_size: once
cdr3_aa: CASSEGRDYGYTF
cdr3_nt: TGTGCCAGCAGTGAAGGTCGGGACTATGGCTACACCTTC

v_call: TRBV6-5
d_call: -
j_call: TRBJ2-5
cdr3_length: 14
clone_size: -
cdr3_aa: CASSEERGQETQYF
cdr3_nt: TGTGCCAGCAGTGAAGAAAGGGGGCAAGAGACCCAGTACTTC

v_call: TRBV6-5
d_call: TRBD1
j_call: TRBJ1-6
cdr3_length: 15
clone_size: -
cdr3_aa: CASSYSDRIDSPLHF
cdr3_nt: TGTGCCAGCAGTTACTCGGACAGGATCGATTCACCCCTCCACTTT

v_call: TRBV9
d_call: TRBD2
j_call: TRBJ2-3
cdr3_length: 16
clone_size: -
cdr3_aa: CASSYRAGDRTDTQYF
cdr3_nt: TGTGCCAGCAGCTACCGAGCGGGAGATCGCACAGATACGCAGTATTTT

v_call: TRBV2
d_call: -
j_call: TRBJ2-4
cdr3_length: 14
clone_size: once
cdr3_aa: CASSEASGANIQYF
cdr3_nt: TGTGCCAGCAGTGAAGCGTCAGGGGCAAACATTCAGTACTTC

v_call: TRBV5-1
d_call: TRBD1
j_call: TRBJ2-7
cdr3_length: 14
clone_size: -
cdr3_aa: CASSSGQGGIEQYF
cdr3_nt: TGCGCCAGCAGCTCGGGACAGGGAGGGATCGAGCAGTACTTC

v_call: TRBV14
d_call: TRBD2
j_call: TRBJ2-5
cdr3_length: 13
clone_size: -
cdr3_aa: CASSHSGGETQYF
cdr3_nt: TGTGCCAGCAGCCACTCGGGAGGGGAGACCCAGTACTTC

v_call: TRBV6-1
d_call: TRBD1
j_call: TRBJ1-5
cdr3_length: 13
clone_size: few
cdr3_aa: CASSRQGDQPQHF
cdr3_nt: TGTGCCAGCAGTCGACAGGGCGATCAGCCCCAGCATTTT

v_call: TRBV19
d_call: -
j_call: TRBJ1-5
cdr3_length: 16
clone_size: few
cdr3_aa: CASSRWAIRVDQPQHF
cdr3_nt: TGTGCCAGTAGTAGATGGGCGATAAGAGTGGATCAGCCCCAGCATTTT

v_call: TRBV7-2
d_call: -
j_call: TRBJ1-6
cdr3_length: 14
clone_size: -
cdr3_aa: CASTPEALNSPLHF
cdr3_nt: TGTGCCAGCACCCCCGAGGCATTAAATTCACCCCTCCACTTT

v_call: TRBV6-6
d_call: -
j_call: TRBJ1-5
cdr3_length: 14
clone_size: -
cdr3_aa: CASSYNEGAQPQHF
cdr3_nt: TGTGCCAGCAGTTACAATGAGGGCGCGCAGCCCCAGCATTTT

v_call: TRBV29-1
d_call: TRBD2
j_call: TRBJ2-3
cdr3_length: 17
clone_size: -
cdr3_aa: CSVEGASGGGSTDTQYF
cdr3_nt: TGCAGCGTCGAAGGGGCTAGCGGGGGAGGTAGCACAGATACGCAGTATTTT

v_call: TRBV7-2
d_call: -
j_call: TRBJ2-7
cdr3_length: 15
clone_size: -
cdr3_aa: CASSQFLGVSYEQYF
cdr3_nt: TGTGCCAGCAGCCAATTCCTCGGGGTCTCCTACGAGCAGTACTTC

v_call: TRBV9
d_call: -
j_call: TRBJ1-1
cdr3_length: 13
clone_size: -
cdr3_aa: CASSVVRGTEAFF
cdr3_nt: TGTGCCAGCAGCGTAGTAAGGGGCACTGAGGCTTTCTTT

v_call: TRBV5-1
d_call: -
j_call: TRBJ2-5
cdr3_length: 15
clone_size: once
cdr3_aa: CASSITSRGQETQYF
cdr3_nt: TGCGCCAGCAGCATAACTAGCCGGGGACAAGAGACCCAGTACTTC